The rows below give T cell receptor beta chains drawn from one sample of a study of technical replicates of blood from a handful of donors. TCRdb keeps only in-frame clones here, not all; method: immunoSEQ multiplex PCR. Seen here are fewer than 100,000 clones, about 94% observed once, and the top ten hold approximately 0.22%. Sequencing used T cells isolated from PBMCs. These receptors all come from a human donor in good health. CDR3s leave out the opening cysteine and the closing phenylalanine or tryptophan. Size is omitted from some rows. Given values are once, few, many or a class for expanded clones.

ASSDRGGDTDTQY | TRBJ2-3 | . | TRBV2
ASSFATTGLNTEAF | TRBJ1-1 | . | TRBV28
ASSLPGGSYNEQF | TRBJ2-1 | . | TRBV19
ASSQGQSWFQPQH | TRBJ1-5 | . | TRBV28
ASSLEQGAGDTDTQY | TRBJ2-3 | once | TRBV28
ASSIGGGETQY | TRBJ2-5 | . | TRBV5-1
SARDLEDT | TRBJ1-2 | . | TRBV20-1
ASSLQGPGANVLT | TRBJ2-6 | . | TRBV14
ASSLETSAETQY | TRBJ2-5 | . | TRBV27
ASSIIAGGRNEQF | TRBJ2-1 | . | TRBV19
ASSPYRRATNEQF | TRBJ2-1 | . | TRBV28
ASSPGTSGRGNTDTQY | TRBJ2-3 | . | TRBV4-1
ASSEFRGGHSNGYT | TRBJ1-2 | . | TRBV6-1
ASYGLAGDGDEQY | TRBJ2-7 | . | TRBV2
ASSKQRAQSYEQY | TRBJ2-7 | . | TRBV19
ASSQPGDNSPLH | TRBJ1-6 | . | TRBV2
ASSYGTSGSQETQY | TRBJ2-5 | . | TRBV6-5
ASSQLQDRNIQY | TRBJ2-4 | . | TRBV4-1
ASSVGTGVRYGYT | TRBJ1-2 | . | TRBV9
AWSVERVEETQY | TRBJ2-5 | . | TRBV30
ASSYSRQGADTQY | TRBJ2-3 | . | TRBV6-5
SVGAGTQY | TRBJ2-5 | . | TRBV20-1
ASSSPGGGYNEQF | TRBJ2-1 | . | TRBV28
ATYRRMGQAIYGYT | TRBJ1-2 | . | TRBV28
ASSEVSYEQY | TRBJ2-7 | . | TRBV2
ASSQEGRKYEQY | TRBJ2-7 | . | TRBV14
ASSLGSGMNTEAF | TRBJ1-1 | once | TRBV5-4
SVEDDRTDSVYEQY | TRBJ2-7 | . | TRBV29-1
ASSTGTSGNNEQF | TRBJ2-1 | once | TRBV27
ASSRTSGGTDTQY | TRBJ2-3 | . | TRBV6-5
ASSMTVNTEAF | TRBJ1-1 | . | TRBV19
ASTYRVFNQPQH | TRBJ1-5 | . | TRBV28
ASLLPGQGAWEQY | TRBJ2-7 | . | TRBV10-2
ASSKSDSGNTIY | TRBJ1-3 | . | TRBV6-1
ASSRSQDYVF | TRBJ1-1 | few | TRBV5-4
ASSLSPGTGIWNTEAF | TRBJ1-1 | . | TRBV5-1
ASSLYSGGTEAF | TRBJ1-1 | . | TRBV27
AISGGDSETQY | TRBJ2-5 | . | TRBV11-3
ASSIDFAGPKANTEAF | TRBJ1-1 | . | TRBV19
ASSRDRFNQPQH | TRBJ1-5 | . | TRBV7-2
ASSGTGLY | TRBJ2-7 | . | TRBV2
ASSLSRGAGANVLT | TRBJ2-6 | . | TRBV27
ASSRSRSATDNEQF | TRBJ2-1 | . | TRBV9